A single sample is the source of the 12 T cell receptor beta chains below, sequenced in a study of human CD8 memory T cell subsets. Libraries of TCR beta chains were produced by 5' RACE (UMI-labeled). After re-calling the 5' RACE reads, TCRdb lists one entry per CDR3 protein, DNA absent. This sample contains 4,200 or so distinct CDR3 sequences. The sample was CD8+ T cells from PBMCs. The receptors originated from a human donor in good health.

The chain carries TRBV5-1 and TRBJ2-2. This CDR3 comprises 12 residues. From germline, CDR1 is SGHRS and CDR2 YFSETQ. The CDR3: CASSLVAGELFF.

The chain couples TRBV11-2 to TRBJ1-1. The length of the CDR3 is 13 residues. Germline loops: CDR1 SGHAT, CDR2 FQNNGV. CDR3 in amino acids: CASSSIVNTEAFF.

This sequence joins TRBV7-9 and TRBJ2-1. Germline CDR1 is SEHNR and CDR2 is FQNEAQ (reference sequence). This CDR3 is built from 15 residues. The CDR3 here is CASSTSGKLHNEQFF. Using reference TRBV7-9 and TRBJ2-1 for the parts outside the CDR3, the full variable domain is DTGVSQNPRHKITKRGQNVTFRCDPISEHNRLYWYRQTLGQGPEFLTYFQNEAQLEKSRLLSDRFSAERPKGSFSTLEIQRTEQGDSAMYLCASSTSGKLHNEQFFGPGTRLTVL.

The chain recombines TRBV20-1 with TRBJ2-7; TCRdb gives TRBD1 as the D gene, but with no DNA this cannot be confirmed. Germline CDR1 is DFQATT and CDR2 is SNEGSKA (reference sequence). The CDR3 is 14 amino acids. CDR3 protein: CSVRETGGHYEQYF.

V usage is TRBV27 and J usage is TRBJ1-5. Germline loops: CDR1 MNHEY, CDR2 SMNVEV (reference sequence). This CDR3 spans 16 amino acids. The CDR3 reads CASSLAGPKGNQPQHF.

The chain uses TRBV15 and TRBJ2-3; TCRdb indicates TRBD1, and absent DNA this call remains unverified. Germline assignment: CDR1 LNHNV and CDR2 YYDKDF (reference sequence). The CDR3 loop spans 16 amino acids. The chain's CDR3 is CATSRYPGQGQDTQYF.

This chain connects TRBV5-1 to TRBJ2-1; no DNA is available, so the TRBD1 call from TCRdb remains unchecked. CDR1 and CDR2 from the germline V gene are SGHRS and YFSETQ. This CDR3 spans 13 amino acids. This CDR3 reads CASSFEQGNEQFF.

The rearrangement joins TRBV28 to TRBJ1-2; the D call of TRBD1 rests on TCRdb alone, since no DNA is present to check it. This CDR3 contains 18 residues. CDR1 and CDR2 (germline): MDHEN, SYDVKM. The CDR3 protein is CASLSTWTGDRLNYGYTF.

The chain combines TRBV5-6 with TRBJ2-5; the D call from TCRdb, TRBD1, cannot be confirmed without DNA. Germline CDR1 SGHDT, CDR2 YYEEEE. The CDR3 runs 14 residues. CDR3 protein: CASSPGGFQETQYF.

V is TRBV7-6 and J is TRBJ2-7. Germline values: CDR1 SGHVS, CDR2 FNYEAQ. This CDR3 has 13 amino acids. The CDR3 here is CASSPSGAYEQYF. Based on the CDR3 plus reference TRBV7-6 and TRBJ2-7, the full variable domain is GAGVSQSPRYKVTKRGQDVALRCDPISGHVSLYWYRQALGQGPEFLTYFNYEAQQDKSGLPNDRFSAERPEGSISTLTIQRTEQRDSAMYRCASSPSGAYEQYFGPGTRLTVT.

This sequence joins TRBV28 and TRBJ2-7; TCRdb names TRBD2, which stays unverified in the absence of DNA. Germline V gene lookup returns CDR1 MDHEN and CDR2 SYDVKM. The length of the CDR3 is 13 residues. This CDR3 is CASSLPSSYEQYF.

CDR3 sequence: CASSQEDRVGQETQYF. The chain is built from TRBV4-1 and TRBJ2-5. In germline, CDR1 is MGHRA, CDR2 YSYEKL. The CDR3 spans 16 residues.